The 15 T cell receptor beta chains given below trace back to one sample, sequenced in a study of beta chain features in type 1 diabetes. The study reverse transcribed the entire isolated RNA, so it sequenced expressed TCRB transcripts. The protocol was immunoSEQ multiplex PCR, while the TCRdb copy is restricted to in-frame clones and leaves out a portion. The sample includes 330,000 or so clones, less than 15% of them seen just once. Sample: central memory CD4+ T cells from blood. The receptor source for this set is a man between 25 and 39 years old in good health.

This clone was seen only a few times. The V call is TRBV18, the J call TRBJ2-2; D uncertain. CDR1 KGHSH and CDR2 LQKENI come from the germline V gene. The CDR3 contains 13 residues. V lost 8 bases, J lost 1 base, and 8 bases lay in between. CDR3 amino acids: CASQDQNTGELFF. The CDR3 nucleotides read TGTGCCAGCCAGGACCAGAACACCGGGGAGCTGTTTTTT.

This clone was found a few times. The rearrangement uses TRBV7-2 and TRBJ1-5; D is undetermined. The germline CDR1 and CDR2 sequences are SGHTA and FQGNSA. V lost 4 bases to trimming and J lost 0 bases, with 13 bases between them. The CDR3 runs to 16 residues. Here the CDR3 reads CASSSGGATSNQPQHF. CDR3 nucleotide sequence: TGTGCCAGCAGCTCGGGAGGAGCAACTAGCAATCAGCCCCAGCATTTT.

This clone was seen ten or more times. The rearrangement joins TRBV14 to TRBJ2-2, with no clear D. CDR1 and CDR2 from the germline V gene are SGHDN and FVKESK. The length of the CDR3 is 13 residues. V gave up 4 bases and J gave up 4 bases, with 7 bases separating them. The CDR3 DNA reads as TGTGCCAGCAGCCTAAAGATCACCGGGGAGCTGTTTTTT. Protein: CASSLKITGELFF.

The chain couples TRBV5-1 to TRBJ2-3; possibly TRBD1 or TRBD2 for D (5 bases each). The CDR3 runs to 16 residues. Germline assignment: CDR1 SGHRS and CDR2 YFSETQ. The V and J ends lost 4 bases and 0 bases respectively, with 15 bases between them. The DNA for the CDR3 is TGCGCCAGCAGCCGCTCCGGGACGGAGAGCACAGATACGCAGTATTTT. It yields the protein CASSRSGTESTDTQYF.

This clone has at least ten counts. This chain connects TRBV10-3 to TRBJ2-3, with TRBD2 identical over 7 bases. Germline V lookup: CDR1 ENHRY, CDR2 SYGVKD. The CDR3 sequence is 15 residues long. V lost 3 bases, J lost 5 bases, and 8 bases stayed unmatched. The CDR3 here is CAISDGGRNIDTQYF. The CDR3 DNA reads TGTGCCATCAGTGACGGCGGGAGAAACATAGATACGCAGTATTTT.

The sample holds a few counts of this clone. The chain has TRBV7-2 and TRBJ2-5; 11 nucleotides agree with TRBD2. Germline CDR1 is SGHTA and CDR2 is FQGNSA. The V gene end was trimmed by 5 bases and the J gene end by 3 bases; junction bases not matched to a gene: 5. The CDR3 length is 15 residues. CDR3 DNA: TGTGCCAGCAGCCCCGCGGGACTAGCGGAAGAGACCCAGTACTTC. It encodes CASSPAGLAEETQYF.

This clone was seen more than once but under ten times. The chain employs TRBV27 and TRBJ1-2; 9 positions agree with TRBD1. The CDR3 contains 13 residues. J lost 5 bases, V lost 8 bases, and 6 bases had no gene match. Germline V gene data show CDR1 as MNHEY and CDR2 as SMNVEV (reference sequence). The CDR3 sequence: CASSYRGHYGYTF. DNA of the CDR3: TGTGCCAGCTCATACAGGGGGCATTATGGCTACACCTTC.

The CDR3: CASNEDNLYGYTF. The CDR3 DNA reads as TGTGCCAGCAATGAGGACAACCTCTATGGCTACACCTTC. V and J are TRBV6-6 and TRBJ1-2; a weak D match, TRBD1 (5 bases). V was trimmed by 7 bases and J by 4 bases, leaving 13 bases between them. Per germline, CDR1 MNHNY and CDR2 SVGAGI (reference sequence). The CDR3 loop spans 13 amino acids.

This clone has more than one count but fewer than ten. The chain joins TRBV7-2 to TRBJ2-1; 7 bases are a match to TRBD2. This CDR3 contains 14 residues. With V trimmed by 5 bases and J by 4 bases, 5 bases remained unmatched. The germline CDR1 and CDR2 sequences are SGHTA and FQGNSA. The CDR3: CASSHERDYNEQFF. CDR3 DNA: TGTGCCAGCAGCCACGAGCGGGATTACAATGAGCAGTTCTTC.

This clone was found a few times. This chain links TRBV5-6 with TRBJ2-7; D is unclear. The germline V gene has CDR1 SGHDT and CDR2 YYEEEE. The CDR3 runs 13 residues. V was clipped by 6 bases and J by 0 bases, with 10 bases between them. CDR3 region: CASNMYSSYEQYV. For the CDR3, the DNA is TGTGCCAGCAACATGTATAGCTCCTACGAGCAGTACGTC.

The chain combines TRBV30 with TRBJ1-1; 8 bases match TRBD1. CDR1 is GTSNPN, CDR2 SVGIG, per germline (reference sequence). V was pared by 4 bases and J by 5 bases, with 6 bases of the junction left unmatched. CDR3 length equals 13 residues. As DNA, the CDR3 is TGTGCCTGGAAGGACAGGGAGGAAACTGAAGCTTTCTTT. It is translated as CAWKDREETEAFF. The variable domain in full, with the rest retrieved from reference TRBV30 and TRBJ1-1, is SQTIHQWPATLVQPVGSPLSLECTVEGTSNPNLYWYRQAAGRGLQLLFYSVGIGQISSEVPQNLSASRPQDRQFILSSKKLLLSDSGFYLCAWKDREETEAFFGQGTRLTVV.

This clone appeared a few times. The chain joins TRBV18 to TRBJ2-5, with 9 bases aligning to TRBD1. This CDR3 has 14 residues. The V segment lost 0 bases and the J segment 5 bases; nucleotides outside the gene matches: 1. Germline CDR1 and CDR2: KGHSH and LQKENI. The CDR3 sequence: CASSPPTGGETQYF. DNA of the CDR3: TGTGCCAGCTCACCACCGACAGGGGGGGAGACCCAGTACTTC.

This clone has more than one count but fewer than ten. V and J are TRBV11-3 and TRBJ1-1; possible D gene TRBD1, 5 bases. Germline values: CDR1 SGHNT, CDR2 YENEEA. This CDR3 has 16 residues. The ends were cut back, 4 bases at V and 2 bases at J, with 17 bases in the middle. CDR3 nucleotide sequence: TGTGCCAGCAGCTCAGGATCGACAGCGACCAACACTGAAGCTTTCTTT. Protein sequence: CASSSGSTATNTEAFF.

CDR3 nucleotides: TGTGCCAGCAGTCCTAGCGGGCCGTACGAGCAGTACTTC. Protein: CASSPSGPYEQYF. The gene calls are TRBV6-6 and TRBJ2-7, with 8 bases identical to TRBD2. J lost 4 bases, V lost 5 bases, and 4 bases had no gene match. CDR3 size: 13 residues. Germline V lookup: CDR1 MNHNY, CDR2 SVGAGI (reference sequence).

This sequence joins TRBV7-2 and TRBJ2-1; tentatively, D is TRBD1 or TRBD2 (5 bases each). Germline V gene data show CDR1 as SGHTA and CDR2 as FQGNSA. Trimming stripped 0 bases from V and 0 bases from J, with 6 bases between. This CDR3 has 15 residues. The CDR3 region has the DNA TGTGCCAGCAGCTTAGCGGGACCCTCCTACAATGAGCAGTTCTTC. Translation gives CASSLAGPSYNEQFF.